This passage covers 8 T cell receptor beta chains from one sample sequenced in a study of control samples from healthy donors and cancer patients. Assay: immunoSEQ multiplex PCR; the TCRdb copy retains only in-frame clones and omits some. The sample has around 80,000 clones; approximately 94% are singletons. The sample taken for sequencing was blood. The receptors derive from a woman aged 25-40 years in good health.

This chain links TRBV6-5 with TRBJ2-3; D is tentatively TRBD1 or TRBD2 (5 bases each). The CDR3 loop spans 13 amino acids. Trimming pared 8 bases from V and 0 bases from J, leaving 9 bases between. Germline V CDR1 and CDR2: MNHEY, SVGAGI. The CDR3 spells CASAWGSTDTQYF. The CDR3 DNA reads TGTGCCAGCGCCTGGGGGAGCACAGATACGCAGTATTTT.

The chain links TRBV2 to TRBJ1-1, with D maybe TRBD1 (5 bases). From germline, CDR1 is SNHLY and CDR2 FYNNEI. Trimming left V 5 bases short and J 11 bases short, with 15 bases between. The CDR3 loop spans 12 amino acids. CDR3: CASSSPGRGAFF. The CDR3 DNA follows: TGTGCCAGCAGTTCGCCAGGGCGAGGGGCTTTCTTT.

V and J are TRBV4-2 and TRBJ2-3, with TRBD2 identical over 8 bases. Trimming removed 3 bases from V and 1 base from J; junction bases left unmatched: 9. This CDR3 comprises 17 residues. CDR1 LGHNA and CDR2 YNFKEQ come from the germline V gene. The CDR3 DNA is TGTGCCAGCAGCCATGACCCGACTAGCGTCGGCACAGATACGCAGTATTTT. This sequence encodes CASSHDPTSVGTDTQYF.

This chain links TRBV5-5 with TRBJ2-1, with D possibly matching TRBD1 (5 bases). V lost 3 bases to trimming and J lost 4 bases, with 17 bases between them. The CDR3 has 16 amino acids. Germline-derived CDR1 and CDR2 are SGHKS and YYEKEE (reference sequence). The CDR3 region has the DNA TGTGCCAGCAGCTCCGCCGTAAGTCACAGGTACAATGAGCAGTTCTTC. Translation: CASSSAVSHRYNEQFF.

The V and J genes are TRBV5-8 and TRBJ1-1; tentatively, D is TRBD1 (6 bases). CDR3 length: 17 amino acids. Germline CDR1 reads SGHTS; CDR2 reads YDEGEE. Trimming cost V 2 bases and J 6 bases, with 23 bases left between them. The CDR3, as DNA: TGTGCCAGCAGCTTTTCTCCAAAGCAGGGGTACCTACCTGAAGCTTTCTTT. Residues: CASSFSPKQGYLPEAFF. The whole variable domain, filled in from reference TRBV5-8 and TRBJ1-1, reads EAGVTQSPTHLIKTRGQQATLRCSPISGHTSVYWYQQALGLGLQFLLWYDEGEERNRGNFPPRFSGRQFPNYSSELNVNALELEDSALYLCASSFSPKQGYLPEAFFGQGTRLTVV.

Concerning this clone itself: In this CDR3 the conserved last residue, phenylalanine or tryptophan, is missing, so a read error is likely. This chain connects TRBV19 to TRBJ1-2; D call uncertain. Deletions cut 6 bases from V and 3 bases from J, with 14 bases between. The germline CDR1 and CDR2 sequences are LNHDA and SQIVND (reference sequence). The CDR3 is made up of 14 amino acids. This chain's CDR3 is CASSLEGRDYGYTL. Written as DNA, the CDR3 is TGTGCCAGTAGCTTAGAAGGGCGGGACTATGGCTACACCCTC.

V gene TRBV11-3 combines with J gene TRBJ2-1, with a tentative D call TRBD2 (8 bases). Trimming left V 5 bases short and J 8 bases short, with 25 bases between. Looked up from germline, CDR1 is SGHNT and CDR2 is YENEEA. This CDR3 is 17 amino acids long. CDR3 amino acids: CASSRGPGGGIGYEQFF. The CDR3, as DNA: TGTGCCAGCAGCCGGGGGCCGGGAGGGGGCATAGGCTATGAGCAGTTCTTC.

The chain employs TRBV6-1 and TRBJ1-2, with D unclear. V was shortened by 3 bases and J by 5 bases, with 16 bases between the two germline ends. Germline CDR1 MNHNS, CDR2 SASEGT. CDR3 length: 15 amino acids. CDR3 protein: CASSDPAGGMYGYTF. Here the CDR3 DNA reads TGTGCCAGCAGTGACCCCGCGGGAGGGATGTATGGCTACACCTTC.